This passage covers 8 T cell receptor beta chains from one sample sequenced in a study of brain metastases from non-small cell lung cancer. TCRdb keeps only in-frame clones here, not all; method: immunoSEQ multiplex PCR. The sample holds approximately 1,500 clones, more than 80% seen once. The sample taken for sequencing was tumor-adjacent normal tissue. The receptors were sampled from a donor aged 40 or over with non-small cell lung cancer.

This clone has just one count. One end of the junction is discordant with germline, which a read error may explain. J is TRBJ2-1 and V is TRBV19; 16 bases line up with TRBD2. CDR3 size: 17 residues. Germline assignment: CDR1 LNHDA and CDR2 SQIVND (reference sequence). The CDR3 DNA is TGTGTCAGTAGTATGGGGACTAGCGGGAGGGTTCACAATGAGCAGTTCTTC. It codes for CVSSMGTSGRVHNEQFF.

The chain joins TRBV6-6 to TRBJ2-1; 9 bases agree with TRBD1. J was trimmed by 7 bases and V by 11 bases; bases with no gene match: 15. The CDR3 spans 15 residues. Germline V gene lookup returns CDR1 MNHNY and CDR2 SVGAGI (reference sequence). The CDR3 sequence: CAAAGAGQGKNEQFF. CDR3 bases: TGTGCCGCAGCCGGCGCGGGACAGGGTAAAAATGAGCAGTTCTTC.

J is TRBJ2-7 and V is TRBV9; D perhaps matches TRBD2 (5 bases). Germline CDR1 SGDLS, CDR2 YYNGEE. Trimming shortened V by 0 bases and J by 3 bases, and 10 bases separated the two germline ends. The CDR3 contains 14 residues. This CDR3 is CASSVGRAGYEQYF. Here the CDR3 DNA reads TGTGCCAGCAGCGTAGGGCGGGCGGGCTACGAGCAGTACTTC. Full variable domain (remainder filled in from reference TRBV9 and TRBJ2-7): DSGVTQTPKHLITATGQRVTLRCSPRSGDLSVYWYQQSLDQGLQFLIQYYNGEERAKGNILERFSAQQFPDLHSELNLSSLELGDSALYFCASSVGRAGYEQYFGPGTRLTVT.

This clone came up a few times. The rearrangement joins TRBV3-1 (or the pseudogene TRBV3-2) to TRBJ2-3; 9 bases align to TRBD2. Germline V gene data show CDR1 as LGHDT and CDR2 as YNNKEL (reference sequence). The CDR3 loop spans 16 amino acids. Losses at the gene ends were 4 bases for V and 8 bases for J; bases not matched to a gene: 13. CDR3 bases: TGTGCCAGCAGCCCCTCTGGCGGGAGGGCCGAAGGTACGCAGTATTTT. Translated: CASSPSGGRAEGTQYF.

With regard to this clone: The sample contains more than one DNA sequence encoding this CDR3. CDR3 coding DNA: TGTGCCTGGAGTCCTCTAGCGGCCACCGGGGAGCTGTTTTTT. Its translation: CAWSPLAATGELFF. This sequence joins TRBV30 and TRBJ2-2; 7 bases fit TRBD2. This CDR3 has 14 residues. Germline values: CDR1 GTSNPN, CDR2 SVGIG (reference sequence). The trim removed 2 bases at V and 4 bases at J, leaving 4 bases unmatched. The full variable domain, with the rest looked up from reference TRBV30 and TRBJ2-2, is SQTIHQWPATLVQPVGSPLSLECTVEGTSNPNLYWYRQAAGRGLQLLFYSVGIGQISSEVPQNLSASRPQDRQFILSSKKLLLSDSGFYLCAWSPLAATGELFFGEGSRLTVL.

Notes on this clone: In the same sample, other DNA sequences code for this CDR3. The rearrangement joins TRBV10-3 to TRBJ2-1; TRBD2 matches at 13 bases. The CDR3 is made up of 17 amino acids. Losses at the gene ends were 1 base for V and 7 bases for J; bases not matched to a gene: 7. The V gene's germline CDR1 is ENHRY and CDR2 SYGVKD. CDR3 loop: CAISEYGLAGANNEQFF. The CDR3 DNA is TGTGCCATCAGTGAGTACGGACTAGCGGGAGCGAATAATGAGCAGTTCTTC.

In regard to this clone: One junction end disagrees with the germline gene, perhaps due to a read error. This chain links TRBV6-1 with TRBJ1-1, with no clear D. Germline CDR1 is MNHNS and CDR2 is SASEGT. The CDR3 covers 14 residues. The CDR3 DNA sequence: TGTGCCAGCAGTGAGTGGTGGAGGGAAACTGAAGTTTTCTTT. Its translation is CASSEWWRETEVFF.

The chain combines TRBV7-2 with TRBJ2-3, with a tentative D call TRBD2 (6 bases). Germline V gene data show CDR1 as SGHTA and CDR2 as FQGNSA. Deletions cut 5 bases from V and 0 bases from J, with 12 bases between. The CDR3 runs to 15 residues. The CDR3 coding sequence is TGTGCCAGCAGCAAAACTAGCTCGAGCACAGATACGCAGTATTTT. Its protein product is CASSKTSSSTDTQYF.